The sequence of this TCR beta chain was determined in a study of CD8 T cells in ankylosing spondylitis. Making use of molecular barcodes, quantitative 5'-RACE generated TCR beta libraries. TCRdb independently ran MiXCR on the 5' RACE reads; one entry per CDR3 protein. The sample holds roughly 120,000 distinct CDR3 sequences, roughly 15% seen once. The CDR3 has 15 amino acids. CDR1 SEHNR and CDR2 FQNEAQ come from the germline V gene (reference sequence). Trimming removed 3 bases from V and 9 bases from J; junction bases left unmatched: 8. Whole-study results and caveats: Roughly 8 highly homologous variants made up a TCR beta motif, and this motif appeared characteristic of ankylosing spondylitis blood. Reportedly, significant enrichment of disease-linked clones occurred in matched ankylosing spondylitis synovial fluid. Peripheral blood samples showed relatively rare disease-linked clones, and these clones were CD8+.

About this clonotype itself: What it recognizes is unknown.

Sequenced: blood, either unsorted or a sorted T cell fraction (not recorded which). The chain couples TRBV7-9 to TRBJ2-1; 10 nucleotides match TRBD2. The sequence derives from a female donor with ankylosing spondylitis or in good health (not recorded which). The CDR3 nucleotides read TGTGCCAGCAGCTTTAATAGCGGGAGGAGAGGTGAGCAGTTCTTC. Encoded protein: CASSFNSGRRGEQFF.